The T cell receptor (beta chain) under discussion was sequenced for a study of CD8 T cells in Susac syndrome. Study observations and caveats: The study recognized that the number of individuals in its TCR sequencing and HLA analysis was relatively small.

TCR beta from blood CD8+ and CD4+ T cells was sequenced. It was negative isolation that provided the CD8+ and CD4+ T cells, whereas TEMRA cells were enriched by FACS. The CDR3 spans 15 residues. Between the trimmed V and J ends, which lost 1 base and 3 bases, there was a span of 9 bases. Germline V gene sequence: CDR1 KGHSH, CDR2 LQKENI. This clonotype was picked up one time. Its matching antigen is unknown. RNA, at about 0.45 to 1 ug, was reverse transcribed with random hexamers. An immunoSEQ multiplex PCR amplified TCR beta CDR3 over 54 Vbeta and 13 Jbeta. A single record per CDR3 protein comes from TCRdb applying MiXCR to the immunoSEQ multiplex PCR reads. The sample carries 95,000 to 150,000 distinct CDR3 sequences, 94% recorded once.

This TCR was sampled from a human donor in good health. The sample comprised CD4+ T cells from PBMCs. The chain is built from TRBV18 and TRBJ2-2; D is ambiguous. For the CDR3, the DNA is TGTGCCAGCTCACCACGGTCAGGAGACACCGGGGAGCTGTTTTTT. This gives the protein CASSPRSGDTGELFF. Drawing the rest from reference TRBV18 and TRBJ2-2, the complete variable domain is NAGVMQNPRHLVRRRGQEARLRCSPMKGHSHVYWYRQLPEEGLKFMVYLQKENIIDESGMPKERFSAEFPKEGPSILRIQQVVRGDSAAYFCASSPRSGDTGELFFGEGSRLTVL.